The T cell receptor beta chain under discussion was sequenced for a study of beta chain features in type 1 diabetes. Study-level results: Moderately but significantly shorter TCRB CDR3s were found in Type 1 diabetes patients in all four CD4+ subsets. Diminished insertions and augmented deletions at VDJ junctions characterized type 1 diabetes patients.

The entirety of the isolated RNA underwent reverse transcription, so expressed TCRB transcripts were sequenced. The assay was immunoSEQ multiplex PCR, and TCRdb's table has in-frame clones only and misses some. Among 300,000 to 400,000 clones listed, approximately 13% were seen once. Isolation of CD4+ naive, central memory, regulatory and stem cell-like memory cells was achieved by sorting via CD45RO/CCR7/CD25/CD127/CD95/CD27. All sorted populations exceeded 95% purity. Looked up from germline, CDR1 is SGHRS and CDR2 is YFSETQ. This CDR3 region has 13 residues. After removal of 2 bases from V and 6 bases from J, the junction contained 3 bases not matched to a gene. A note on this clone: What it binds is unknown.

The sequenced material came from naive CD4+ T cells from blood. The chain couples TRBV5-1 to TRBJ1-1, with 8 bases identical to TRBD1. This clonotype originated in a woman under 30 with type 1 diabetes. CDR3 DNA sequence: TGCGCCAGCAGCTTAGCAGGGGGCCCTGAAGCTTTCTTT. This encodes CASSLAGGPEAFF. The whole variable domain, filled in from reference TRBV5-1 and TRBJ1-1, reads KAGVTQTPRYLIKTRGQQVTLSCSPISGHRSVSWYQQTPGQGLQFLFEYFSETQRNKGNFPGRFSGRQFSNSRSEMNVSTLELGDSALYLCASSLAGGPEAFFGQGTRLTVV.